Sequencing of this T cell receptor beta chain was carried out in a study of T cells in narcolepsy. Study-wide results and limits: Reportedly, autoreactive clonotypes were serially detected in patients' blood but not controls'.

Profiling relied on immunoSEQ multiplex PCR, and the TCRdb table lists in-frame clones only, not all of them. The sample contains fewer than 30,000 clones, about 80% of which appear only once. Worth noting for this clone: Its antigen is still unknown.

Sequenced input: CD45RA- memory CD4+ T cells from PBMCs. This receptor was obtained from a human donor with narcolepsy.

The CDR3 DNA sequence: TGTGCCAGCAGTGGGTTGCCCAGGGACACTGAAGCTTTCTTT. Its translation: CASSGLPRDTEAFF. The chain links TRBV6-1 to TRBJ1-1, with a possible D match to TRBD1 (5 bases). The V end was cut by 4 bases, the J end by 3 bases, with 12 bases between. The CDR3 consists of 14 residues. CDR1 and CDR2 from the germline V gene are MNHNS and SASEGT.